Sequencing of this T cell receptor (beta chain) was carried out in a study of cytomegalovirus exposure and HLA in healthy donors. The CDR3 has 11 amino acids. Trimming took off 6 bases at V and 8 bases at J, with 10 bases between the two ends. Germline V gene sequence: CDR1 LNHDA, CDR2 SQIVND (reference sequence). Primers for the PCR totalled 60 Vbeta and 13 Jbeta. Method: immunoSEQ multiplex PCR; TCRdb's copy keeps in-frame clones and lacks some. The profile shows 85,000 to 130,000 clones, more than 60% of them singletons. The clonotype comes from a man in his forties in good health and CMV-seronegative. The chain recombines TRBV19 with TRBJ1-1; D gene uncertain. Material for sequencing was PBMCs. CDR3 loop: CASRETGEAFF. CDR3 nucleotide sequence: TGTGCCAGTAGAGAGACGGGAGAAGCTTTCTTT. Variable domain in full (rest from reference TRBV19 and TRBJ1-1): DGGITQSPKYLFRKEGQNVTLSCEQNLNHDAMYWYRQDPGQGLRLIYYSQIVNDFQKGDIAEGYSVSREKKESFPLTVTSAQKNPTAFYLCASRETGEAFFGQGTRLTVV.